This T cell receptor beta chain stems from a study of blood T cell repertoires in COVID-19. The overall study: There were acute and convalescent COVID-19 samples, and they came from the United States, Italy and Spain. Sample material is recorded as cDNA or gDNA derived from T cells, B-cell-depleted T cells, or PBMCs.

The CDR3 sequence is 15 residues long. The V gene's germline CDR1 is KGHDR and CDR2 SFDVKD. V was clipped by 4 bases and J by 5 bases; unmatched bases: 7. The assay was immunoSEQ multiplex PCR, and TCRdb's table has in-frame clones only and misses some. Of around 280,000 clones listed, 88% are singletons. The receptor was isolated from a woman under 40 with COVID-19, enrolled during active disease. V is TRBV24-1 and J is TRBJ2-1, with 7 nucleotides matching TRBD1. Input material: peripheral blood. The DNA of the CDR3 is TGTGCCACCAGTGACACCGGGACAGTCGACAATGAGCAGTTCTTC. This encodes CATSDTGTVDNEQFF.